These 18 T cell receptor beta chains were all obtained from the same sample, sequenced in a study of blood T cells in healthy people across ages. With a J-beta primer mix and a sample-barcoded 5' primer, a second PCR ran roughly 6 to 11 cycles. TCRdb used MiXCR to reprocess the 5' RACE reads, holding one entry per CDR3 protein. Found here are roughly 800,000 distinct CDR3 sequences, roughly 24% of them singletons; the top ten hold around 3%. These same records also appear under a second study, on T cells of mothers and their children.

Sequenced sample: blood. The receptors were gathered from a boy between 10 and 17 years old in good health.

V is TRBV4-2 and J is TRBJ2-1, with D unresolved. The J call is in doubt because the DNA end fits TRBJ2-7 better. The CDR3 is 14 residues long. Germline CDR1 is LGHNA and CDR2 is YNFKEQ. CDR3 region: CASSRSRRAYEQYF. Written as DNA, the CDR3 is TGTGCCAGCAGCCGGTCGAGGAGAGCCTACGAGCAGTACTTC.

A note on this clonotype: An end of the junction differs from the germline gene, which may be a read error. This chain joins TRBV11-1 and TRBJ2-7; TRBD1 matches at 11 bases. This CDR3 contains 15 residues. Germline lookup yields CDR1 SGHAT and CDR2 FQDESV (reference sequence). The CDR3: CASSSDPGQGDEQYF. Here the CDR3 DNA reads TGTGCCAGCAGCTCGGATCCGGGACAGGGGGACGAGCAGTATTTC.

In this sample, this clonotype turned up a few times. The J gene is TRBJ1-5, the V gene TRBV9; 9 bases fit TRBD1. From germline, CDR1 is SGDLS and CDR2 YYNGEE. CDR3 length: 15 amino acids. The V and J ends lost 3 bases and 6 bases, in that order; junction bases with no gene match: 7. The CDR3 sequence is CASSDGQGRGQPQHF. The CDR3 DNA is TGTGCCAGCAGCGATGGACAGGGGAGAGGTCAGCCCCAGCATTTT. Supplemented by reference TRBV9 and TRBJ1-5, the full variable domain reads DSGVTQTPKHLITATGQRVTLRCSPRSGDLSVYWYQQSLDQGLQFLIQYYNGEERAKGNILERFSAQQFPDLHSELNLSSLELGDSALYFCASSDGQGRGQPQHFGDGTRLSIL.

There are a few counts of this clonotype. The chain has TRBV7-6 and TRBJ2-5, with D tentatively TRBD2 (6 bases). Germline V gene lookup returns CDR1 SGHVS and CDR2 FNYEAQ. The ends were cut back, 5 bases at V and 4 bases at J, with 20 bases in the middle. The CDR3 consists of 16 residues. CDR3 amino acids: CASSEWRVRTRETQYF. DNA for the CDR3: TGTGCCAGCAGCGAATGGAGGGTTAGGACTCGAGAGACCCAGTACTTC.

The chain employs TRBV10-3 and TRBJ2-5; the D gene could be TRBD1 or TRBD2 (5 bases each). Trimming stripped 6 bases from V and 6 bases from J, with 23 bases between. CDR1 and CDR2 (germline): ENHRY, SYGVKD. This CDR3 has 16 amino acids. The CDR3 region has the DNA TGTGCCATCAGCGAGCCCCAGGGTAGCGTGATGAAGACCCAGTACTTC. Translation: CAISEPQGSVMKTQYF.

The J gene is TRBJ2-5, the V gene TRBV20-1, with 9 positions matching TRBD2. CDR3 length: 15 residues. With V trimmed by 1 base and J by 1 base, 4 bases remained unmatched. The V gene's germline CDR1 is DFQATT and CDR2 SNEGSKA (reference sequence). The CDR3 DNA follows: TGCAGTGCTAGAGGGGGACTAGCCTTCCAAGAGACCCAGTACTTC. Amino acids: CSARGGLAFQETQYF.

The chain couples TRBV11-2 to TRBJ2-5; tentative D call: TRBD1 (5 bases). Near its end, the DNA agrees better with TRBJ2-7, so the J call may be wrong. The CDR3 spans 13 residues. The germline gives CDR1 SGHAT, CDR2 FQNNGV. Here the CDR3 reads CASSFDSIYEQYF. CDR3 bases: TGTGCCAGCAGCTTCGACAGTATCTACGAGCAGTACTTC.

The chain employs TRBV29-1 and TRBJ2-5, with a possible D match to TRBD1 (5 bases). The J call may be faulty, since TRBJ2-7 better matches the DNA end. This CDR3 has 12 residues. Germline V gene data show CDR1 as SQVTM and CDR2 as ANQGSEA. CDR3 coding DNA: TGCAGCGTTGCACAGGCCACCTACGAGCAGTACTTC. Translating it yields CSVAQATYEQYF.

Only a few counts were recorded for this clonotype. The J gene is TRBJ2-1, the V gene TRBV6-5; 14 nucleotides agree with TRBD2. In germline, CDR1 is MNHEY, CDR2 SVGAGI. CDR3 size: 17 residues. J gave up 2 bases and V 4 bases, and 4 bases lay outside the gene matches. CDR3 residues: CASSWTSGGFTYNEQFF. In nucleotides, the CDR3 is TGTGCCAGCAGTTGGACTAGCGGGGGGTTTACCTACAATGAGCAGTTCTTC.

The genes are TRBV7-2 and TRBJ2-1; D is unclear. CDR1 and CDR2 (germline): SGHTA, FQGNSA. Trimming took 0 bases from V and 5 from J, leaving 11 bases between them. CDR3 length equals 15 residues. CDR3 DNA: TGTGCCAGCAGCTTAGCGGGAATCAACGACAATGAGCAGTTCTTC. Its translation: CASSLAGINDNEQFF.

This chain uses TRBV20-1 with TRBJ2-3; D not certain. Germline assignment: CDR1 DFQATT and CDR2 SNEGSKA (reference sequence). This CDR3 has 11 residues. V lost 6 bases to trimming and J lost 6 bases, with 10 bases between them. The CDR3 nucleotides read TGCAGTGCAGAAGAGATGGATACGCAGTATTTT. Translating it yields CSAEEMDTQYF.

This clonotype has more than one count but fewer than ten. The chain is built from TRBV12-3 or TRBV12-4 and TRBJ1-2; perhaps TRBD1 as D (5 bases). The CDR3 extends over 14 amino acids. V lost 6 bases and J 6 bases, leaving 17 bases between the germline ends. The CDR3 bases are TGTGCCAGCAGACCCCACCAGGGTAGGGATGGCTACACCTTC. It translates to CASRPHQGRDGYTF.

The chain joins TRBV29-1 to TRBJ2-5; D is unclear. Near its end, the DNA agrees better with TRBJ2-7, so the J call may be wrong. CDR1 is SQVTM, CDR2 ANQGSEA, per germline. This CDR3 comprises 13 residues. CDR3 in amino acids: CSVDGLETYEQYF. The CDR3 coding sequence is TGCAGCGTTGATGGTTTGGAGACCTACGAGCAGTACTTC.

The V call is TRBV4-1, the J call TRBJ1-3, with D unresolved. From germline, CDR1 is MGHRA and CDR2 YSYEKL. Trimming left V 0 bases short and J 0 bases short, with 9 bases between. The CDR3 totals 16 residues. CDR3 region: CASSQDRGSSGNTIYF. The CDR3 bases are TGCGCCAGCAGCCAAGATCGGGGTAGCTCTGGAAACACCATATATTTT.

This chain joins TRBV12-3 or TRBV12-4 and TRBJ2-3; TRBD2 matches 8 bases. V lost 4 bases to trimming and J lost 6 bases; unmatched junction nucleotides: 3. The CDR3 sequence is 13 residues long. CDR3 DNA: TGTGCCAGCAGTTCGGGGGGGTTTGATACGCAGTATTTT. Residues: CASSSGGFDTQYF.

This chain links TRBV20-1 with TRBJ2-3; D might be TRBD2 (5 bases). The CDR3 is made up of 18 amino acids. With 1 base removed from V and 6 bases from J, the gap between germline ends came to 26 bases. Germline-derived CDR1 and CDR2 are DFQATT and SNEGSKA (reference sequence). CDR3 sequence (DNA): TGCAGTGCTAGAGCCTCCGCGTATAGAGCCTCGGGGATGGATACGCAGTATTTT. It is translated as CSARASAYRASGMDTQYF.

Here the CDR3 reads CASSLIPGGSEQYF. As DNA, the CDR3 is TGCGCCAGCAGCTTGATACCAGGGGGAAGCGAGCAGTACTTC. The rearrangement links TRBV5-1 to TRBJ2-7; 7 nucleotides line up with TRBD1. V shed 1 base and J 6 bases; nucleotides not matched to a gene: 7. This CDR3 comprises 14 residues. Germline CDR1 and CDR2: SGHRS and YFSETQ.

This chain connects TRBV6-5 to TRBJ2-2; no firm D call. The CDR3 covers 14 residues. Deletions cut 2 bases from V and 5 bases from J, with 9 bases between. CDR1 MNHEY and CDR2 SVGAGI come from the germline V gene. The CDR3 loop is CASSYPTRTGELFF. The CDR3 nucleotides read TGTGCCAGCAGTTACCCGACGCGAACCGGGGAGCTGTTTTTT.